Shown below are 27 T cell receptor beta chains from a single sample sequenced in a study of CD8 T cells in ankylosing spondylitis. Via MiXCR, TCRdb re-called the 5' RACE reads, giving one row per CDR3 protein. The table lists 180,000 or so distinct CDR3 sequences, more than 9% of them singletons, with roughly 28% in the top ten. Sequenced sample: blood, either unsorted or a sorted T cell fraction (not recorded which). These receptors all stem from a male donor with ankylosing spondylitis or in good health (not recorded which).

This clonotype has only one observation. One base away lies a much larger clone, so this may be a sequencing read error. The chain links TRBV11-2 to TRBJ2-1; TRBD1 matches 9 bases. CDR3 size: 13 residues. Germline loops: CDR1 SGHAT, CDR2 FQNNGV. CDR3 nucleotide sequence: TGTGCCAGCAGCTCGGGACAGGGAGGTGAGCAGCTCTTC. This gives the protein CASSSGQGGEQLF.

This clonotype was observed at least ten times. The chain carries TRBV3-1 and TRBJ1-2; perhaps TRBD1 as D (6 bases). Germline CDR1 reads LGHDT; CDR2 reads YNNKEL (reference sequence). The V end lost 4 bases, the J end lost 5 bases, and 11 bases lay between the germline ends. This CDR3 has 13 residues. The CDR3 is CASSPGALYGYTF. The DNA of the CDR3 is TGTGCCAGCAGCCCGGGGGCCCTTTATGGCTACACCTTC.

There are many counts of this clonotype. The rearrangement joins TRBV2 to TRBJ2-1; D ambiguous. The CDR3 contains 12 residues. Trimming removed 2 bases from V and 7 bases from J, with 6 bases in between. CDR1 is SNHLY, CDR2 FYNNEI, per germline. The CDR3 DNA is TGTGCCAGCAGTGAATTCTCTAATGAGCAGTTCTTC. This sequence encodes CASSEFSNEQFF.

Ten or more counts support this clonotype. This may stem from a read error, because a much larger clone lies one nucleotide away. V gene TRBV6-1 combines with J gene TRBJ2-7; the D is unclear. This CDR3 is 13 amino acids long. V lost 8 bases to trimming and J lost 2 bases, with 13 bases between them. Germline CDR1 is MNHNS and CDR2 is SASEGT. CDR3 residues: CASHMTRAYEQYF. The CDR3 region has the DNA TGTGCCAGCCATATGACCCGTGCCTACGAGCAGTACTTC.

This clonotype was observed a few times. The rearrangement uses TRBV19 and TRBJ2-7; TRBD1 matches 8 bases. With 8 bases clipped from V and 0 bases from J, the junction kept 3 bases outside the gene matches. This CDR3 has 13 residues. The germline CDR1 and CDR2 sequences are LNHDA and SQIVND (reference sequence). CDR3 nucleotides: TGTGCCAGTGGTGGACAGGGCTCCTACGAGCAGTACTTC. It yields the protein CASGGQGSYEQYF.

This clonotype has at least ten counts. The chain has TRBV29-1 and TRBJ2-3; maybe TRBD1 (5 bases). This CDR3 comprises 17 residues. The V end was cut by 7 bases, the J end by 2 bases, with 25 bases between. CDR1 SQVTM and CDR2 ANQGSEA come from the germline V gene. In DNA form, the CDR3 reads TGCAGCGGAGAACTTCAGCACCAGGGTTTTTTCACAGATACGCAGTATTTT. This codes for CSGELQHQGFFTDTQYF.

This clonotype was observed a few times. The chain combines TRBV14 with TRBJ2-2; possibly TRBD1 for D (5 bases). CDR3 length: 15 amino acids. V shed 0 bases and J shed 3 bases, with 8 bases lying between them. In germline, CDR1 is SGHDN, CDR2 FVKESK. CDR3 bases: TGTGCCAGCAGCCAAGATGACAGCTACACCGGGGAGCTGTTTTTT. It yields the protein CASSQDDSYTGELFF.

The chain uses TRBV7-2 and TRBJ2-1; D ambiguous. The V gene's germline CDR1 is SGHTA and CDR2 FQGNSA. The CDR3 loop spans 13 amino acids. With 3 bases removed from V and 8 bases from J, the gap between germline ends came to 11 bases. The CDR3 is CASSFGRLDEQFF. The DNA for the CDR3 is TGTGCCAGCAGCTTCGGACGTTTGGATGAGCAGTTCTTC.

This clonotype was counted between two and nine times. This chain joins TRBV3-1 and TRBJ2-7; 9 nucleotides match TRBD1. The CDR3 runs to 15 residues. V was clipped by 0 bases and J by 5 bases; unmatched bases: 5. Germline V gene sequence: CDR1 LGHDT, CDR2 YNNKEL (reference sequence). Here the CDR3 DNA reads TGTGCCAGCAGCCAAGATGGGACAGGGCGGGACGAGCAGTACTTC. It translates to CASSQDGTGRDEQYF.

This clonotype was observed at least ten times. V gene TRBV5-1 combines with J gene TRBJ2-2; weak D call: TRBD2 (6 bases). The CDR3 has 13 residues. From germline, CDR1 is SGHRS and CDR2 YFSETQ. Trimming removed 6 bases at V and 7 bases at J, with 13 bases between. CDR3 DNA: TGCGCCAGCAACGGAGGGCAAGGCGGGGAGCTGTTTTTT. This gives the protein CASNGGQGGELFF.

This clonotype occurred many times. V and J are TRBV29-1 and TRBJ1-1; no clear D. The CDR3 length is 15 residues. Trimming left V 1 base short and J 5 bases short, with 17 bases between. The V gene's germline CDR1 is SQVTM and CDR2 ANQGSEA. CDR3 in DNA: TGCAGCGTTGAAGGAACGGGCGGAGGAGGGACTGAAGCTTTCTTT. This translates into CSVEGTGGGGTEAFF.

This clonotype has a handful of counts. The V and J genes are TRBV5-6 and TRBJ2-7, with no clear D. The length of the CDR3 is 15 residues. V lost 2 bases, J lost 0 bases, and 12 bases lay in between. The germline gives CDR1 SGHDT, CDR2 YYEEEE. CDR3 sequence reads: CASSFLGPSSYEQYF. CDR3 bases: TGTGCCAGCAGCTTTTTAGGACCCAGCTCCTACGAGCAGTACTTC.

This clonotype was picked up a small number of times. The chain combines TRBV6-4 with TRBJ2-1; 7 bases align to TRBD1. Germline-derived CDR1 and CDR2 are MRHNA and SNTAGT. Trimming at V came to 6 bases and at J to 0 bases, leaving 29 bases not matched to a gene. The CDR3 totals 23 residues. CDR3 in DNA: TGTGCCAGCAGGGACCAGGGGGTTACATTAGACCGACTGCGGCGGACCTCCTACAATGAGCAGTTCTTC. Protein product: CASRDQGVTLDRLRRTSYNEQFF.

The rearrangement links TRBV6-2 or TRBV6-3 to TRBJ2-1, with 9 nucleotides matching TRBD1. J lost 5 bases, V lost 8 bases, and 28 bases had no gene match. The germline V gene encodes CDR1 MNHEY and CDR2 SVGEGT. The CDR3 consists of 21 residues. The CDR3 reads CASRQLRTGDARRRWNNEQFF. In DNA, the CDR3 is TGTGCCAGCCGGCAACTCCGGACAGGGGACGCCCGACGGAGATGGAACAATGAGCAGTTCTTC.

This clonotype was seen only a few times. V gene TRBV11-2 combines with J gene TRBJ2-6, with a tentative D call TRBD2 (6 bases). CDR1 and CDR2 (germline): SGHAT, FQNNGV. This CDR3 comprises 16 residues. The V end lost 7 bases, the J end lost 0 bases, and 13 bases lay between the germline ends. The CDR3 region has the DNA TGTGCCAGCAACACGGGACTTCACTCTGGGGCCAACGTCCTGACTTTC. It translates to CASNTGLHSGANVLTF. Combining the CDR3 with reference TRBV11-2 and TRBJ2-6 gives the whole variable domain EAGVAQSPRYKIIEKRQSVAFWCNPISGHATLYWYQQILGQGPKLLIQFQNNGVVDDSQLPKDRFSAERLKGVDSTLKIQPAKLEDSAVYLCASNTGLHSGANVLTFGAGSRLTVL.

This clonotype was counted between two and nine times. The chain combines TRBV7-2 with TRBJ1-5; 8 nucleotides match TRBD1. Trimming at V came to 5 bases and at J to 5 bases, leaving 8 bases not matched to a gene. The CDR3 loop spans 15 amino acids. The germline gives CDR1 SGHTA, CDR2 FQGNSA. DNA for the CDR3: TGTGCCAGCAGCCCCGACAGGGGAATGGATCAGCCCCAGCATTTT. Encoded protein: CASSPDRGMDQPQHF.

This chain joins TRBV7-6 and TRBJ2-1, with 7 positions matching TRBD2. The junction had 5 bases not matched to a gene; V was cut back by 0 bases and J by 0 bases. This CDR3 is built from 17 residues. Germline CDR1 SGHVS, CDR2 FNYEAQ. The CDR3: CASSLALWEGSYNEQFF. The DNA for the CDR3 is TGTGCCAGCAGCTTAGCGCTATGGGAGGGCTCCTACAATGAGCAGTTCTTC.

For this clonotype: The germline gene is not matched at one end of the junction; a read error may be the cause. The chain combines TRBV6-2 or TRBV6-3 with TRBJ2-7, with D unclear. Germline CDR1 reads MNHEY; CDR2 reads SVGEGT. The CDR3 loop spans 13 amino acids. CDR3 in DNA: TGTGCCAGCAGTTTGAATCCCTCCTACGTGCAGTACTTC. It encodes CASSLNPSYVQYF.

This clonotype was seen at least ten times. The CDR3 region is CATSRPAGSTDTQYF. The CDR3 DNA follows: TGTGCCACCAGCAGACCAGCGGGGAGCACAGATACGCAGTATTTT. The chain employs TRBV15 and TRBJ2-3, with 7 bases identical to TRBD2. This CDR3 has 15 residues. Germline V CDR1 and CDR2: LNHNV, YYDKDF (reference sequence). V shed 2 bases and J 0 bases; nucleotides not matched to a gene: 2.

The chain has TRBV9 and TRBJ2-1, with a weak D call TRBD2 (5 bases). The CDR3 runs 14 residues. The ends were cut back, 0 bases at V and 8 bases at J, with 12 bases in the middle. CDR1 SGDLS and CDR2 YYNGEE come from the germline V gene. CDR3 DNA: TGTGCCAGCAGCGTAGAATTGAGGGCCGATGAGCAGTTCTTC. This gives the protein CASSVELRADEQFF.

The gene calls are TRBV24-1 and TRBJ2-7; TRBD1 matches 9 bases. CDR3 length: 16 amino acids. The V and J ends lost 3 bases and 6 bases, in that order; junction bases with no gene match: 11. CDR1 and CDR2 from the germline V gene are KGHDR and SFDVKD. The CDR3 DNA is TGTGCCACCAGTGATGAAACCGGGACAGGGTTGGGCGAGCAGTACTTC. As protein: CATSDETGTGLGEQYF.

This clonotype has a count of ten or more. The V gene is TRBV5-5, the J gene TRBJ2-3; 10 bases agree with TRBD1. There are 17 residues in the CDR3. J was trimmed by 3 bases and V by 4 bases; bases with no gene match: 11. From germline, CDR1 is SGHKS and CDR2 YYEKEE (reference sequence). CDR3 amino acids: CASSRQTGQGRTDTQYF. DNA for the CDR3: TGTGCCAGCAGCCGCCAGACGGGACAGGGGAGGACAGATACGCAGTATTTT.

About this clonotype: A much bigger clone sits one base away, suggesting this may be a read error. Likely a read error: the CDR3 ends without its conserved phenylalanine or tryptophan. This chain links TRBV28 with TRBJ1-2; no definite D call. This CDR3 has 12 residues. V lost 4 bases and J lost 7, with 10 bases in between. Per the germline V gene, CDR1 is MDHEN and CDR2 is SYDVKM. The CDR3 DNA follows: TGTGCCAGCAGTTCGACCGAGACTGGCTACACCTCC. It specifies CASSSTETGYTS.

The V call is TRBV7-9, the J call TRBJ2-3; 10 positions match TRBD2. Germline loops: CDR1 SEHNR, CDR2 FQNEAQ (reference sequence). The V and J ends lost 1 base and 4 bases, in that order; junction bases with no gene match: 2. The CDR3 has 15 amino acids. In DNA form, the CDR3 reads TGTGCCAGCAGCTTAGATCTAGCGGGAGCAGATACGCAGTATTTT. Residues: CASSLDLAGADTQYF.

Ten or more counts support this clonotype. The CDR3 protein is CASRGPGQRYNEQFF. DNA for the CDR3: TGTGCCAGCAGAGGGCCGGGACAGAGATACAATGAGCAGTTCTTC. The chain joins TRBV12-3 or TRBV12-4 to TRBJ2-1, with TRBD1 matching over 7 bases. The CDR3 has 15 amino acids. Losses at the gene ends were 6 bases for V and 4 bases for J; bases not matched to a gene: 9.

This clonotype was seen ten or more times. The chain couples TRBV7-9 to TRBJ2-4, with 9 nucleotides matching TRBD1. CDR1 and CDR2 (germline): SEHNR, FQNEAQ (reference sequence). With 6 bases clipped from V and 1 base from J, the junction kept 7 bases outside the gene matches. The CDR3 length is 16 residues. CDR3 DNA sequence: TGTGCCAGCAGTTCACAGGGGGCGTCGGCCAAAAACATTCAGTACTTC. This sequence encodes CASSSQGASAKNIQYF. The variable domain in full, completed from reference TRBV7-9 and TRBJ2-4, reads DTGVSQNPRHKITKRGQNVTFRCDPISEHNRLYWYRQTLGQGPEFLTYFQNEAQLEKSRLLSDRFSAERPKGSFSTLEIQRTEQGDSAMYLCASSSQGASAKNIQYFGAGTRLSVL.

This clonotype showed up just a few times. The CDR3 loop is CATSDDRGTPNTGELFF. The CDR3 DNA is TGTGCCACCAGCGACGACAGAGGAACCCCGAACACCGGGGAGCTGTTTTTT. V gene TRBV24-1 combines with J gene TRBJ2-2; D may be TRBD1 (5 bases). This CDR3 is 17 amino acids long. Germline V lookup: CDR1 KGHDR, CDR2 SFDVKD. Trimming took 7 bases from V and 0 from J, leaving 17 bases between them.